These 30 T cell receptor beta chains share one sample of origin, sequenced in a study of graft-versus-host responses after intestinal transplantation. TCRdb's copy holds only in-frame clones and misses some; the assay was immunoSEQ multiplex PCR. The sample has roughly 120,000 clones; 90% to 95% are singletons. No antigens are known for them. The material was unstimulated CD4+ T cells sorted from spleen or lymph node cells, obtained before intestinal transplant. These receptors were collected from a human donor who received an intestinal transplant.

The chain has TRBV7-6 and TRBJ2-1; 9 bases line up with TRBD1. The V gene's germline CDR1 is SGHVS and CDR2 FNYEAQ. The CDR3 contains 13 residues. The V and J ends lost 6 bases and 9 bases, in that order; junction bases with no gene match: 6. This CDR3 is CASRRTGEPEQFF. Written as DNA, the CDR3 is TGTGCCAGCAGACGGACAGGGGAGCCTGAGCAGTTCTTC. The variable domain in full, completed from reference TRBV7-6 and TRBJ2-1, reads GAGVSQSPRYKVTKRGQDVALRCDPISGHVSLYWYRQALGQGPEFLTYFNYEAQQDKSGLPNDRFSAERPEGSISTLTIQRTEQRDSAMYRCASRRTGEPEQFFGPGTRLTVL.

The CDR3 DNA reads as TGCAGTGCTAGTGCCCCCGGGGAGCTGTTTTTT. This translates into CSASAPGELFF. J is TRBJ2-2 and V is TRBV20-1; D not resolved. CDR1 is DFQATT and CDR2 is SNEGSKA in the germline V gene (reference sequence). The V and J ends lost 3 bases and 6 bases respectively, with 5 bases between them. The CDR3 runs to 11 residues.

CDR3 protein: CASRMTGGAGLAFF. The CDR3 DNA reads as TGTGCCAGCAGGATGACAGGGGGTGCTGGCCTGGCTTTCTTT. The V gene is TRBV27, the J gene TRBJ1-1; TRBD1 matches 9 bases. This CDR3 has 14 residues. V dropped 6 bases and J dropped 11; count of bases not matched to a gene: 13. Germline V lookup: CDR1 MNHEY, CDR2 SMNVEV (reference sequence).

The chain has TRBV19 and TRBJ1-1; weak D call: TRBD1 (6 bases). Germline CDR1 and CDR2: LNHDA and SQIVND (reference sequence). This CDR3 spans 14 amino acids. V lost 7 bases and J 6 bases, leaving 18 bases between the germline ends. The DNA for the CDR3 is TGTGCCAGTAATTTCGTCGGGGGGCCTCCTGAAGCTTTCTTT. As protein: CASNFVGGPPEAFF.

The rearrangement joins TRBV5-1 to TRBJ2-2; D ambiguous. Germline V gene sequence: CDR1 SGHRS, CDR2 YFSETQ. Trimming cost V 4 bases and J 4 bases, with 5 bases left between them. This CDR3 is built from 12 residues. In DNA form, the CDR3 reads TGCGCCAGCAGCCCGGGCACCGGGGAGCTGTTTTTT. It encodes CASSPGTGELFF.

This CDR3 reads CAWTKKQGSGEAFF. As DNA, the CDR3 is TGTGCCTGGACCAAAAAACAGGGTTCGGGTGAAGCTTTCTTT. This chain links TRBV30 with TRBJ1-1; a possible D gene is TRBD1 (6 bases). This CDR3 has 14 residues. From germline, CDR1 is GTSNPN and CDR2 SVGIG (reference sequence). Trimming took 4 bases from V and 7 from J, leaving 19 bases between them.

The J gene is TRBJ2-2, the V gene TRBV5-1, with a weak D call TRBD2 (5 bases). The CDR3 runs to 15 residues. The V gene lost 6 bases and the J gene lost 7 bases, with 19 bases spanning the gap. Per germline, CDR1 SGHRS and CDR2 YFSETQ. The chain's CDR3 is CASNHRRTEDGELFF. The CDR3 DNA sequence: TGCGCCAGCAACCACCGAAGGACTGAGGACGGGGAGCTGTTTTTT.

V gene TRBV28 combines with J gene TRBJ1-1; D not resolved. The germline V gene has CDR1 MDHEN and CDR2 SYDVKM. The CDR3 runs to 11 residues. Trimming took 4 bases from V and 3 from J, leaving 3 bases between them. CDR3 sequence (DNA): TGTGCCAGCAGTTGGGACACTGAAGCTTTCTTT. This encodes CASSWDTEAFF.

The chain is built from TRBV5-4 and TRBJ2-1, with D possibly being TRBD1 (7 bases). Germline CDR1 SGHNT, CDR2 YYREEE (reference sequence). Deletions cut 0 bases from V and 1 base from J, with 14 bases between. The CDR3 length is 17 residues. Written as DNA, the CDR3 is TGTGCCAGCAGCTTGGCCGGCAGGGGGGCATCCTACAATGAGCAGTTCTTC. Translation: CASSLAGRGASYNEQFF.

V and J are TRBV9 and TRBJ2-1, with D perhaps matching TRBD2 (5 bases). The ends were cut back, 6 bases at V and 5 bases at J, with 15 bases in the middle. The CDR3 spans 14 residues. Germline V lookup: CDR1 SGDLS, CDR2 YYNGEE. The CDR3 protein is CASNLLHGNNEQFF. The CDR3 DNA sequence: TGTGCCAGCAACCTCCTCCACGGGAACAATGAGCAGTTCTTC.

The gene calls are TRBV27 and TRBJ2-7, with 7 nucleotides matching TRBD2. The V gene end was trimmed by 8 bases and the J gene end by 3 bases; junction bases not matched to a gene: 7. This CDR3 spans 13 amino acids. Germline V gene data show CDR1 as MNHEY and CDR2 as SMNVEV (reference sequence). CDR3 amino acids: CASGGDFDYEQYF. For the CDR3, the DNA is TGTGCCAGCGGGGGGGACTTCGACTACGAGCAGTACTTC.

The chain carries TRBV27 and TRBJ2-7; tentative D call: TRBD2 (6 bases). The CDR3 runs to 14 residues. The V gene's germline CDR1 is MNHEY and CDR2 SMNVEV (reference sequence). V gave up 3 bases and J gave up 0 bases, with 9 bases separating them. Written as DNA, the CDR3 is TGTGCCAGCAGTTTGCGGGAAAGCTCCTACGAGCAGTACTTC. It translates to CASSLRESSYEQYF.

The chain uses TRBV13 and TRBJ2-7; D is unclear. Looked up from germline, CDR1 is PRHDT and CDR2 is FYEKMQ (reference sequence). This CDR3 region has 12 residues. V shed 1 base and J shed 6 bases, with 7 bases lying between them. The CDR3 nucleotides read TGTGCCAGCAGCTTAGCTCGCACCGAGCAGTACTTC. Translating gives CASSLARTEQYF.

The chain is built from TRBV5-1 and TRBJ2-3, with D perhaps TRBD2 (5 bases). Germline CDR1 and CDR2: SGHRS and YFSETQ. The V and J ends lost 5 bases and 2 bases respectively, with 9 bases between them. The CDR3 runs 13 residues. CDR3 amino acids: CASSEGFTDTQYF. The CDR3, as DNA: TGCGCCAGCAGTGAGGGCTTCACAGATACGCAGTATTTT.

The DNA for the CDR3 is TGTGCCAGCTCACGTCAAGCGACCGGGACAGGGGTTGCAGATACGCAGTATTTT. Translation gives CASSRQATGTGVADTQYF. The rearrangement links TRBV18 to TRBJ2-3; TRBD1 agrees at 10 bases. CDR1 is KGHSH and CDR2 is LQKENI in the germline V gene. This CDR3 has 18 amino acids. The J segment lost 4 bases and the V segment lost 4 bases, leaving 14 bases of the junction unmatched.

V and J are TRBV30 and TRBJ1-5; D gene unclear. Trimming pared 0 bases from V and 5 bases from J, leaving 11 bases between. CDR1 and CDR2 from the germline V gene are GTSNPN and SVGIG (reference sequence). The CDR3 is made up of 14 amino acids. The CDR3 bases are TGTGCCTGGAGTGTGGGGTCCGTCGATCAGCCCCAGCATTTT. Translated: CAWSVGSVDQPQHF.

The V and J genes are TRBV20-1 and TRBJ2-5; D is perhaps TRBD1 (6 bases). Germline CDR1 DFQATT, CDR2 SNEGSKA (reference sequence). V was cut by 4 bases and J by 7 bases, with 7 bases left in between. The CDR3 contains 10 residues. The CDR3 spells CSAIQGTQYF. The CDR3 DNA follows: TGCAGTGCTATACAGGGGACCCAGTACTTC.

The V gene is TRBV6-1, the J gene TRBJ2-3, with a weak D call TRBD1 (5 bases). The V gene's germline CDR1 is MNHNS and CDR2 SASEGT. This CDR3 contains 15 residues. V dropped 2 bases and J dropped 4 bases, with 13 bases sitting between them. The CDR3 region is CASSEQGNGPDTQYF. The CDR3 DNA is TGTGCCAGCAGTGAACAGGGTAATGGCCCAGATACGCAGTATTTT.

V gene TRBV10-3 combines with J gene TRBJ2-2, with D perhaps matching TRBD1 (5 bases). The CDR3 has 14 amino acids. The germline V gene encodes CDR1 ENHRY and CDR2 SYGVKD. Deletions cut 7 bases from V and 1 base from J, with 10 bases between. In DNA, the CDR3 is TGTGCCATCATCAGGGCGTTGAACACCGGGGAGCTGTTTTTT. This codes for CAIIRALNTGELFF.

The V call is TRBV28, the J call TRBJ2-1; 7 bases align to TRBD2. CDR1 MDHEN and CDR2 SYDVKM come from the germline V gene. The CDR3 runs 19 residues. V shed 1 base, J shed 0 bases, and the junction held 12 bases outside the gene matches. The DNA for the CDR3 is TGTGCCAGCAGTTTATTCCCCGGGAGGCGGACCTTCTCCTACAATGAGCAGTTCTTC. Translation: CASSLFPGRRTFSYNEQFF.

The CDR3 sequence is CASTRSSSGNTIYF. The CDR3 DNA sequence: TGTGCCAGCACCAGATCTAGCTCTGGAAACACCATATATTTT. The gene calls are TRBV28 and TRBJ1-3; no reliable D call. The V gene lost 7 bases and the J gene lost 0 bases, with 10 bases spanning the gap. Germline-derived CDR1 and CDR2 are MDHEN and SYDVKM. This CDR3 spans 14 amino acids.

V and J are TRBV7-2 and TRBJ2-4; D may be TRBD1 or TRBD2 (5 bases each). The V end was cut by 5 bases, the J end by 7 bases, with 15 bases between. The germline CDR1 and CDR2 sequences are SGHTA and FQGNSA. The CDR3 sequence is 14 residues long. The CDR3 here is CASSTEGWGNIQYF. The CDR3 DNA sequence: TGTGCCAGCAGCACCGAGGGGTGGGGGAACATTCAGTACTTC.

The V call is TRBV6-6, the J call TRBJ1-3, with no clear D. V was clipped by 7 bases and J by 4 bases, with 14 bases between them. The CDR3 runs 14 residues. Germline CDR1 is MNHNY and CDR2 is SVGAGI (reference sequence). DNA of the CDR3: TGTGCCAGCACCATACCGGGAGGGGGAAACACCATATATTTT. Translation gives CASTIPGGGNTIYF.

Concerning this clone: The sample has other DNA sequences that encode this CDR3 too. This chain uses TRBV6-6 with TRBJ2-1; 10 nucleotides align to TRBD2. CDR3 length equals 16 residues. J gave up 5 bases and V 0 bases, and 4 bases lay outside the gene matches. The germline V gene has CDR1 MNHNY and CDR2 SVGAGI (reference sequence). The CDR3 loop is CASSYSSLAGDNEQFF. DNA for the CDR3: TGTGCCAGCAGTTACTCGAGTCTAGCGGGGGACAATGAGCAGTTCTTC.

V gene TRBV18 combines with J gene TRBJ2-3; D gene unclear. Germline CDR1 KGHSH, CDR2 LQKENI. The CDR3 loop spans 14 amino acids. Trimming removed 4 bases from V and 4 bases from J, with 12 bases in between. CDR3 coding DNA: TGTGCCAGCTCACGCCAAGGGTCGGCAGATACGCAGTATTTT. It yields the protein CASSRQGSADTQYF.

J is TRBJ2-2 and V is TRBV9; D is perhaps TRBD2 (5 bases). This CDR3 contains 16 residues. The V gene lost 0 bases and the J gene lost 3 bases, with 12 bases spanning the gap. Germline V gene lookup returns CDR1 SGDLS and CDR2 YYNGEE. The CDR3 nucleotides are TGTGCCAGCAGCGTAGGTCTAGCTGACTACACCGGGGAGCTGTTTTTT. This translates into CASSVGLADYTGELFF.

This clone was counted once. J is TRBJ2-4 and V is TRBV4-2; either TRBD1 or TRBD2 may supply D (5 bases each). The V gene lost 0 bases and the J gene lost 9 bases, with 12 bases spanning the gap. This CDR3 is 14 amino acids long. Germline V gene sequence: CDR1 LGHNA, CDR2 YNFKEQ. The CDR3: CASSQDRVGVIQYF. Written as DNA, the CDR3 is TGTGCCAGCAGCCAAGATAGGGTGGGGGTCATTCAGTACTTC.

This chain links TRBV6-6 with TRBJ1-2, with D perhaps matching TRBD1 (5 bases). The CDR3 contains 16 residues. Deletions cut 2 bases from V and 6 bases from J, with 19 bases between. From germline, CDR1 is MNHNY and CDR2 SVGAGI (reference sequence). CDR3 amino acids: CASSYAMTQGENGYTF. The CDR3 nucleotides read TGTGCCAGCAGTTACGCTATGACGCAGGGAGAGAATGGCTACACCTTC.

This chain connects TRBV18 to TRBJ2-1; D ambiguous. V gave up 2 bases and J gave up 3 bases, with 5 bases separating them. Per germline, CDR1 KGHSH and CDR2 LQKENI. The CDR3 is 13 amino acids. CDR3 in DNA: TGTGCCAGCTCACCAGCGCTCTACAATGAGCAGTTCTTC. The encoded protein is CASSPALYNEQFF. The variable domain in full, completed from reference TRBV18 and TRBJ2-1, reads NAGVMQNPRHLVRRRGQEARLRCSPMKGHSHVYWYRQLPEEGLKFMVYLQKENIIDESGMPKERFSAEFPKEGPSILRIQQVVRGDSAAYFCASSPALYNEQFFGPGTRLTVL.

CDR3 coding DNA: TGTGCCAGTAGTGCCAGGGACAGGGCGAGGTACGAGCAGTACTTC. Encoded protein: CASSARDRARYEQYF. The rearrangement uses TRBV19 and TRBJ2-7, with 9 bases that match TRBD1. The CDR3 is 15 amino acids. Germline V gives CDR1 LNHDA, CDR2 SQIVND (reference sequence). Trimming at V came to 5 bases and at J to 4 bases, leaving 9 bases not matched to a gene.